This TCR beta chain comes out of a study of T cell repertoires in cytomegalovirus infection (dated by TCRdb to 2018 to 2020). A note on the overall study: Donor HLA type was relevant to the analysis, because carriage of CMV infection together with the matching HLA type was indicated by public TCR beta signatures.

The CDR3 has 15 amino acids, counting the end cysteine and phenylalanine. Of all the DNA, just the CDR3 is kept, 45 bases in frame from base 1. CDR1 and CDR2 were assigned from the germline V gene as MDHEN and SYDVKM. V sheds 2 bases and J sheds 3 bases, leaving 13 bases between their ends. Sequencing took place on an Illumina HiSeq 1500. TCRdb handled the public reads itself, with Q25 trimming in fastp and clone calling in MiXCR, and kept productive beta chains. Each CDR3 protein appears once, grouped with its most common genes and DNA. A total of 200,000 to 300,000 distinct CDR3 sequences appear in this sample, roughly an eighth of them only once. Clones ranked in the top ten supply roughly 9.7% of the sample. A note on this clonotype: There is no known antigen for this receptor. The record has no base qualities; no much larger clone is one base away.

On the study overall, not on this receptor specifically: The ex vivo response was dominated by HLA-C-restricted CMV-specific TCR beta clonotypes, which also provided the single most frequent clonotype in two of eight donors. Carriers of CMV infection plus the relevant HLA type were discriminated by the cumulative frequency of public TCR beta family members in the study cohort and in an independent roughly 400-donor cohort.

This receptor chain uses TRBV28 and TRBJ2-5; the D gene is possibly TRBD1, with 7 bases matching. This clonotype originated in a human donor in good health (CMV status not recorded). Some clones in this sample may be carry-over from other donors' samples. Sequenced: PBMCs. In nucleotide form, the sequence is TGTGCCAGCAGTTTAGGCGGCAGGGGGGAAGAGACCCAGTACTTC. Its protein reads: CASSLGGRGEETQYF.